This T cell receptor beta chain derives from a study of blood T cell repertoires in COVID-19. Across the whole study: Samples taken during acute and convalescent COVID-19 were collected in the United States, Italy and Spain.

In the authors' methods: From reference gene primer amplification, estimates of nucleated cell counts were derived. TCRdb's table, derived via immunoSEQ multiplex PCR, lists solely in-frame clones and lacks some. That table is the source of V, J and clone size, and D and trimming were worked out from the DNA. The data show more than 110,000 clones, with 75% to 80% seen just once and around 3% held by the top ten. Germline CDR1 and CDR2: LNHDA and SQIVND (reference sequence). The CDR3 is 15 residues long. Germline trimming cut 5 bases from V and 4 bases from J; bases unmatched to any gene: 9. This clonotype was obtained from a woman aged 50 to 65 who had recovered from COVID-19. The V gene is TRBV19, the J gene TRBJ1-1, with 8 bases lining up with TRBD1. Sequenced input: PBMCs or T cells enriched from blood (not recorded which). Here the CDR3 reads CASSAQGAGSTEAFF. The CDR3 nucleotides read TGTGCCAGTAGTGCTCAGGGGGCAGGAAGCACTGAAGCTTTCTTT.